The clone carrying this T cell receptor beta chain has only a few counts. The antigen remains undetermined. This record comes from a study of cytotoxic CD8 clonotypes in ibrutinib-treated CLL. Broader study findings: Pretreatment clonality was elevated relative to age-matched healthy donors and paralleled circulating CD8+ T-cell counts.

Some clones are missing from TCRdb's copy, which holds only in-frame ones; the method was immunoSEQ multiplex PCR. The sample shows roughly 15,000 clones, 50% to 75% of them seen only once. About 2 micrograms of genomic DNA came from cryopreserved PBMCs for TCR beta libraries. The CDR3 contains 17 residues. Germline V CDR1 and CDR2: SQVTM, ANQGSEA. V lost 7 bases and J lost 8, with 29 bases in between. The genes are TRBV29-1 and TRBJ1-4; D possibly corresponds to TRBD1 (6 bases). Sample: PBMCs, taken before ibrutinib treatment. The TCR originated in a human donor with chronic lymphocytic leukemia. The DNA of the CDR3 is TGCAGCGACCTGCTCAAAATACGGACAGCGGTTAGGGAAAAACTGTTTTTT. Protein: CSDLLKIRTAVREKLFF.